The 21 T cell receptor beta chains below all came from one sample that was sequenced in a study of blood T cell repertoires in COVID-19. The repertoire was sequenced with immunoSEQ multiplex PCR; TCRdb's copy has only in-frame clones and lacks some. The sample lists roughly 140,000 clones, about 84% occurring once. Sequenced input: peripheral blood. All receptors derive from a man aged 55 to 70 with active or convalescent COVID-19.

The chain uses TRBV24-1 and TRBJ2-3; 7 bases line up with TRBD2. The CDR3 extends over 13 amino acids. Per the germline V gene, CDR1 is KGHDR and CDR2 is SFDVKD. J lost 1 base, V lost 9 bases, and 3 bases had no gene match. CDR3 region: CATEAGRTDTQYF. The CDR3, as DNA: TGTGCCACCGAAGCGGGGCGCACAGATACGCAGTATTTT.

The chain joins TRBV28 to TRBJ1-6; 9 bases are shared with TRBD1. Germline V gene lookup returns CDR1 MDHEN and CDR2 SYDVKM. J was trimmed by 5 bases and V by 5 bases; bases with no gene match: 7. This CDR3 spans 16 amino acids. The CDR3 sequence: CASSLDRGTDNSPLHF. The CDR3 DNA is TGTGCCAGCAGTCTGGACAGGGGCACAGATAATTCACCCCTCCACTTT.

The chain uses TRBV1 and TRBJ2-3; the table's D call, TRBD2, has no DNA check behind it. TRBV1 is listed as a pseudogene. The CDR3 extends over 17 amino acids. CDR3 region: CTSSQDRGRAQADTQYF. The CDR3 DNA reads TGCACCAGCAGCCAAGATCGCGGGCGGGCCCAGGCTGATACGCAGTATTTT.

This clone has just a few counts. CDR3 DNA: TGTGCCACTTCCGGACAGATTAACACCGGGGAGCTGTTTTTT. It codes for CATSGQINTGELFF. The chain links TRBV18 to TRBJ2-2; a possible D gene is TRBD1 (6 bases). Trimming stripped 10 bases from V and 2 bases from J, with 14 bases between. The germline gives CDR1 KGHSH, CDR2 LQKENI. There are 14 residues in the CDR3.

Written as DNA, the CDR3 is TGTGCCAGCAGCCAACCGGGACAGGGGTTTGCCGGGGAGCTGTTTTTT. It encodes CASSQPGQGFAGELFF. V usage is TRBV3-1 (or the pseudogene TRBV3-2) and J usage is TRBJ2-2, with 10 bases lining up with TRBD1. Germline loops: CDR1 LGHDT, CDR2 YNNKEL (reference sequence). J was trimmed by 6 bases and V by 2 bases; bases with no gene match: 6. The CDR3 sequence is 16 residues long.

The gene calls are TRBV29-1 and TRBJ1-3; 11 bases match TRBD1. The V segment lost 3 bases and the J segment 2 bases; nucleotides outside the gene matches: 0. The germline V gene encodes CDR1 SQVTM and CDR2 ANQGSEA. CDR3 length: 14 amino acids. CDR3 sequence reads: CSVEGQGAGNTIYF. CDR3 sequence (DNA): TGCAGCGTTGAGGGACAGGGGGCTGGAAACACCATATATTTT.

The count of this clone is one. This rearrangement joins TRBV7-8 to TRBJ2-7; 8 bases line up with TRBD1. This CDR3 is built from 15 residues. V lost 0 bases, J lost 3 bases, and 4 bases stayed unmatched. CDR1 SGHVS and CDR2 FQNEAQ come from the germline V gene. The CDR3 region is CASSLAHTGGYEQYF. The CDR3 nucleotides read TGTGCCAGCAGCTTAGCGCATACAGGGGGCTACGAGCAGTACTTC.

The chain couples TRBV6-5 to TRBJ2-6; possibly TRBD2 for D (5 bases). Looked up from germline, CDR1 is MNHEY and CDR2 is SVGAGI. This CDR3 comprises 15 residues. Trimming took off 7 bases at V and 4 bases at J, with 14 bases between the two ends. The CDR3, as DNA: TGTGCCAGCACCCCACGGGGTCGGGGGGCCAACGTCCTGACTTTC. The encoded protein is CASTPRGRGANVLTF.

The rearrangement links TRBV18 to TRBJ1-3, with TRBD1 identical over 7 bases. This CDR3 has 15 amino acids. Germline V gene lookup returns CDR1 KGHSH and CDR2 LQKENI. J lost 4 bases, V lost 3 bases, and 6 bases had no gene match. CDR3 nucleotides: TGTGCCAGCTCACCCAACAGGGGATCGGGAAACACCATATATTTT. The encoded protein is CASSPNRGSGNTIYF.

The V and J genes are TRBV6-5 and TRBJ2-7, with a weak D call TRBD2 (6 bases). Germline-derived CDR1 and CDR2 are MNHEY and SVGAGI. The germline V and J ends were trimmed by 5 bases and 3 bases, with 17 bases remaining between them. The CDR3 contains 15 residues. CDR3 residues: CASSKAWGLNYEQYF. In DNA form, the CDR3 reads TGTGCCAGCAGTAAGGCATGGGGACTGAACTACGAGCAGTACTTC.

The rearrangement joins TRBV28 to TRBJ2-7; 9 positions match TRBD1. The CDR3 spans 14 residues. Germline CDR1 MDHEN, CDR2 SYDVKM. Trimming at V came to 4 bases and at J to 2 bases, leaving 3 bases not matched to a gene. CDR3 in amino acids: CASSSGTGPYEQYF. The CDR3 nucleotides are TGTGCCAGCAGTTCCGGGACAGGGCCCTACGAGCAGTACTTC.

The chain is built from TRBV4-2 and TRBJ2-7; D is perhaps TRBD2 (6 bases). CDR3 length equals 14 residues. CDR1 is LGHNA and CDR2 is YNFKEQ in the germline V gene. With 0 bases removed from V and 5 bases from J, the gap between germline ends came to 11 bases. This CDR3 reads CASSQELAGHEQYF. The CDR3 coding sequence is TGTGCCAGCAGCCAAGAACTAGCAGGACACGAGCAGTACTTC.

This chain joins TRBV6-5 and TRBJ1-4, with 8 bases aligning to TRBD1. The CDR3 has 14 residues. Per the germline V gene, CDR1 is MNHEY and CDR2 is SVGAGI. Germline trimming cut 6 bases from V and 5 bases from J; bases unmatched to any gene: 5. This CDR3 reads CASSSGTGNEKLFF. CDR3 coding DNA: TGTGCCAGCAGCTCCGGGACAGGAAATGAAAAACTGTTTTTT.

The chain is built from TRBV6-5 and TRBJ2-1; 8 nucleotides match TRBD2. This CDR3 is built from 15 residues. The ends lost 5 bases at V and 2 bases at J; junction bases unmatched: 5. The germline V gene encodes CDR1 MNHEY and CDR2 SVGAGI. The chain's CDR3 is CASSPTSGTYNEQFF. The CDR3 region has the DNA TGTGCCAGCAGTCCTACTAGCGGAACCTACAATGAGCAGTTCTTC.

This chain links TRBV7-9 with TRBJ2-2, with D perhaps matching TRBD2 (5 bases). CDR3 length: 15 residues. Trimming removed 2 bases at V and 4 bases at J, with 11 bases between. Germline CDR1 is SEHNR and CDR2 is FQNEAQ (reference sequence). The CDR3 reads CASSLRGLRTGELFF. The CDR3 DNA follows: TGTGCCAGCAGCTTACGAGGGCTCCGCACCGGGGAGCTGTTTTTT.

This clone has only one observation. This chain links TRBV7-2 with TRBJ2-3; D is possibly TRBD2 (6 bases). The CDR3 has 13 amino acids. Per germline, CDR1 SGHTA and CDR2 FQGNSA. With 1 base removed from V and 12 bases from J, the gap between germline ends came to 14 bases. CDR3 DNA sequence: TGTGCCAGCAGCTTAGGGCCGCGGGGAGTCCAGTATTTT. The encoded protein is CASSLGPRGVQYF. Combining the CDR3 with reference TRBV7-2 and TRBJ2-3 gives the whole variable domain GAGVSQSPSNKVTEKGKDVELRCDPISGHTALYWYRQSLGQGLEFLIYFQGNSAPDKSGLPSDRFSAERTGGSVSTLTIQRTQQEDSAVYLCASSLGPRGVQYFGPGTRLTVL.

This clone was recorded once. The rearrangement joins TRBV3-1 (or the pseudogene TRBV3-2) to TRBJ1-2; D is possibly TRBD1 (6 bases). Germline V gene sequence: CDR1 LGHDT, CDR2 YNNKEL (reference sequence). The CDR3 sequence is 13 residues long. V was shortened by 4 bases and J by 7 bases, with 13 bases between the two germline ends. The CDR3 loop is CASSPSGARGYTF. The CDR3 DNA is TGTGCCAGCAGCCCCTCAGGGGCCCGTGGCTACACCTTC.

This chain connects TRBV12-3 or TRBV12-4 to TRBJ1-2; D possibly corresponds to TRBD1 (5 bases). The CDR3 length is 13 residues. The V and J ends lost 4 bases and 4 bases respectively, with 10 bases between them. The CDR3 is CASSSSGGYGYTF. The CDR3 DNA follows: TGTGCCAGCAGTTCCTCGGGGGGCTATGGCTACACCTTC.

The CDR3 is CASSWDRAYGYTF. The CDR3, as DNA: TGTGCCAGCAGTTGGGACAGAGCCTATGGCTACACCTTC. The chain links TRBV12-3 or TRBV12-4 to TRBJ1-2; 7 nucleotides agree with TRBD1. Germline trimming cut 4 bases from V and 4 bases from J; bases unmatched to any gene: 3. The CDR3 contains 13 residues.

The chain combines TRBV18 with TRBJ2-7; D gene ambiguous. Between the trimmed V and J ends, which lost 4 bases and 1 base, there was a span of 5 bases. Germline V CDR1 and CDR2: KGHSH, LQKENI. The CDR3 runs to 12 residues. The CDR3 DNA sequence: TGTGCCAGCTCACTCGGGTCCTACGAGCAGTACTTC. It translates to CASSLGSYEQYF. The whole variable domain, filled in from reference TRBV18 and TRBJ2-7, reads NAGVMQNPRHLVRRRGQEARLRCSPMKGHSHVYWYRQLPEEGLKFMVYLQKENIIDESGMPKERFSAEFPKEGPSILRIQQVVRGDSAAYFCASSLGSYEQYFGPGTRLTVT.

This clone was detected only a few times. The DNA for the CDR3 is TGTGCCAGCAGCCCCCTGACTAGGCGGGGTGAGCAGTACTTC. Translating it yields CASSPLTRRGEQYF. The rearrangement links TRBV28 to TRBJ2-7; possible D gene TRBD2, 6 bases. This CDR3 is 14 amino acids long. The germline V gene encodes CDR1 MDHEN and CDR2 SYDVKM. V was clipped by 6 bases and J by 7 bases, with 19 bases between them.